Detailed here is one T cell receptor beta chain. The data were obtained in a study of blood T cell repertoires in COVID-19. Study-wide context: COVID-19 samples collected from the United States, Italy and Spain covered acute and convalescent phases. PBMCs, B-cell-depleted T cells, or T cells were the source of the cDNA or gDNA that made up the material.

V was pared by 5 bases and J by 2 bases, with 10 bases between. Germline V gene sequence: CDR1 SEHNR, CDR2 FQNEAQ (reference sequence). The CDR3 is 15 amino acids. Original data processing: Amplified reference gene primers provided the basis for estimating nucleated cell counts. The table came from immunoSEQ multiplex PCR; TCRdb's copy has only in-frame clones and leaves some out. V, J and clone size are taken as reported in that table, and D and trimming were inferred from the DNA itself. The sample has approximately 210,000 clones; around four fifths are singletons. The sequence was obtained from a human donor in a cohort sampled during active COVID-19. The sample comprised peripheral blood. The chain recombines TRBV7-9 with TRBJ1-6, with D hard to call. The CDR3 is CASSPGVPYNSPLHF. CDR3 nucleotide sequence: TGTGCCAGCAGCCCCGGGGTCCCCTATAATTCACCCCTCCACTTT. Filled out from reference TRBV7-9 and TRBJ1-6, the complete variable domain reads DTGVSQNPRHKITKRGQNVTFRCDPISEHNRLYWYRQTLGQGPEFLTYFQNEAQLEKSRLLSDRFSAERPKGSFSTLEIQRTEQGDSAMYLCASSPGVPYNSPLHFGNGTRLTVT.